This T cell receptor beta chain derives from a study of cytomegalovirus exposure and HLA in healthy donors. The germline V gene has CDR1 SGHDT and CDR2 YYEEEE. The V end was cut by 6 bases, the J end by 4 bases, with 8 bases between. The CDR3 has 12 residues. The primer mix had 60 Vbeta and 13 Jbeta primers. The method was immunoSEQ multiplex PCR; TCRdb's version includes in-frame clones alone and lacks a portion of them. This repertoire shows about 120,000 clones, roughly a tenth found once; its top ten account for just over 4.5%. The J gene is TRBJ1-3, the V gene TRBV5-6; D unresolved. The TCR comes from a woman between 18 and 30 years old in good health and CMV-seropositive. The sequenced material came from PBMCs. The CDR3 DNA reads TGTGCCAGCACCTCCGGGGGAAACACCATATATTTT. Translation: CASTSGGNTIYF. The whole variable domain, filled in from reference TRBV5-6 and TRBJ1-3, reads DAGVTQSPTHLIKTRGQQVTLRCSPKSGHDTVSWYQQALGQGPQFIFQYYEEEERQRGNFPDRFSGHQFPNYSSELNVNALLLGDSALYLCASTSGGNTIYFGEGSWLTVV.